This TCR beta chain was documented in a study of T cells after yellow fever vaccination (dated by TCRdb to 2018 to 2020). Study-wide context: Libraries from fractions with low cell numbers were prepared with the SMART-Seq v4 Ultra Low Input RNA kit. The cohort comprised two healthy male donors, one aged 18 to 30 and one aged 30 to 40 years. Blood was drawn at multiple timepoints before and after primary and secondary immunization, with bulk PBMC replicates and cell subsets isolated. To follow T-cell clones before and after primary and booster YFV17D yellow fever vaccination, bulk TCR alpha and beta repertoires were sequenced over time.

This clonotype occurred many times. This clone's antigen is unknown. Base qualities are not at hand, and no much larger clone is one base apart. TCR cDNA was made using 5'RACE template switching, a step that added a universal primer site and unique molecular identifiers. Priming of cDNA synthesis was performed from both the TCR alpha and TCR beta constant segments. Library amplification involved two PCR steps, and the second step added sample barcodes and sequencing adapters. Libraries were sequenced on Illumina HiSeq 2500 (2x100 bp) or NovaSeq (2x150 bp). Concerning the study's data processing: MIGEC handled demultiplexing of reads and collapsing into UMI consensus sequences, while MiXCR performed V(D)J alignment. Vaccine-responding clonotypes were identified with edgeR using replicate PBMC samples, with FDR below 0.01 and a log2 fold change above 5 up to day 15 being required. Bulk clonotypes were assigned CD4 or CD8 identity according to which sequenced CD4 or CD8 repertoire held them at higher abundance. TCRdb passed the public sequencing reads through fastp at Q25 and MiXCR, retaining productive beta sequences. Each CDR3 protein appears once, grouped with its most common genes and DNA. These V and J calls are TCRdb output, not the study's own analysis. The sample includes roughly 120,000 distinct CDR3 sequences, with more than 6% observed a single time. The top ten hold 2% to 3% of the sample.

General findings and caveats noted by the study authors: Computational filtering was needed because FACS-sorted repertoires could contain abundant contaminating clonotypes from the bulk population. The secondary T-cell response was weaker than the primary response but faster, peaking on day 5 instead of day 15. A small fraction of clonotypes showed up in both the CD4 and CD8 compartments, probably as a result of convergent recombination. After the booster, most clones that had expanded after primary vaccination were detected again (almost 97% of CD4 and around nine tenths of CD8), suggesting broad maintenance of memory. Because only a couple of donors were included in the study, the extent to which the findings can be generalized is limited.

The sample's treatment or condition label, decoded: live attenuated yellow fever vaccine strain. PBMCs were isolated from peripheral blood using a standard Ficoll-Paque protocol. Dynabeads CD4 and CD8 positive selection kits were used to isolate the CD4 and CD8 T-cell fractions. TriZol was used to extract RNA from bulk PBMCs, from CD4 and CD8 fractions, and from dextramer-positive and dextramer-negative fractions. This TCR was sampled from a man between 18 and 35 years old who received the YFV17D yellow fever vaccine. The sample was CD4+ T cells sorted from PBMCs, taken roughly 10 days after the first yellow fever vaccination.

The CDR3 protein: CASSVRNRVLNSPLHF. In nucleotide form, the sequence is TGTGCCAGCAGCGTCAGGAACAGGGTATTAAATTCACCCCTCCACTTT. This chain is built from TRBV7-2 and TRBJ1-6; TRBD1 is perhaps the D gene, given 6 matching bases. The CDR3 numbers 16 residues from cysteine through phenylalanine. Kept here is only the CDR3 DNA, which spans 48 bases and is read in frame from base 1. V loses 5 bases, J loses 7 bases, and the germline ends lie 18 bases apart. Looking up the germline V gene yields CDR1 SGHTA and CDR2 FQGNSA.